In its sample, the clone carrying this TCR beta chain was seen a few times. Clones were sequenced by immunoSEQ multiplex PCR, and TCRdb holds only the in-frame ones, with some missing. The sample holds approximately 80,000 clones; more than 75% are singletons and the top ten take over 7.5%. The data stem from a study of PD-L1 blockade in urothelial cancer. Across the whole study: It was at 3 weeks (second dose) and 6 weeks after treatment start that blood was analyzed.

The CDR3 has 15 amino acids. Germline CDR1 MNHNY, CDR2 SVGAGI (reference sequence). V was pared by 7 bases and J by 3 bases, with 7 bases of the junction left unmatched. The receptor comes from an older man with urothelial cancer. The chain couples TRBV6-6 to TRBJ2-2, with 8 nucleotides matching TRBD2. The sample in question was PBMCs, obtained around atezolizumab (anti-PD-L1) treatment. This chain's CDR3 is CASMEREKDTGELFF. The DNA for the CDR3 is TGTGCCAGCATGGAGCGGGAGAAGGACACCGGGGAGCTGTTTTTT.